A single sample gave rise to the 29 T cell receptor beta chains below, sequenced in a study of regulatory T cells in long-lasting Graves disease. Noted time point: persistent/refractory GD, antithyroid drugs over 5 years with positive TRAb. The TCR library was made from RNA extracted from PBMCs. Through Arm-PCR of CDR3 regions and iRepertoire HTBI primers, TCR beta libraries were built. One entry per CDR3 protein, called by TCRdb with MiXCR from the multiplex PCR reads. The table has about 660,000 distinct CDR3 sequences, 30% seen once. The starting material was peripheral blood mononuclear cells (PBMCs), obtained when the disease was refractory, from a patient treated with antithyroid drugs. The receptor source for this set is a female donor with Graves disease.

V gene TRBV19 combines with J gene TRBJ2-2, with D possibly called TRBD1 or TRBD2 (5 bases each). The germline CDR1 and CDR2 sequences are LNHDA and SQIVND (reference sequence). The CDR3 loop spans 14 amino acids. The V gene lost 3 bases and the J gene lost 7 bases, with 12 bases spanning the gap. CDR3 DNA: TGTGCCAGTAGTATCGAGGGGCGCGGCGGGGAGCTGTTTTTT. Translating it yields CASSIEGRGGELFF. The full variable domain, with the rest looked up from reference TRBV19 and TRBJ2-2, is DGGITQSPKYLFRKEGQNVTLSCEQNLNHDAMYWYRQDPGQGLRLIYYSQIVNDFQKGDIAEGYSVSREKKESFPLTVTSAQKNPTAFYLCASSIEGRGGELFFGEGSRLTVL.

This clonotype showed up just a few times. The chain joins TRBV12-3 or TRBV12-4 to TRBJ2-5, with 10 bases fitting TRBD1. The trim removed 5 bases at V and 5 bases at J, leaving 8 bases unmatched. This CDR3 has 15 amino acids. This CDR3 reads CASSPLGTGDETQYF. CDR3 sequence (DNA): TGTGCCAGCAGTCCCTTGGGGACAGGGGACGAGACCCAGTACTTC.

There are many counts of this clonotype. The chain recombines TRBV28 with TRBJ2-5; a weak D match, TRBD2 (6 bases). Germline V lookup: CDR1 MDHEN, CDR2 SYDVKM. CDR3 length: 14 amino acids. V lost 6 bases and J 2 bases, leaving 13 bases between the germline ends. The CDR3 sequence is CASRGAGKQETQYF. The CDR3 DNA follows: TGTGCCAGCAGGGGTGCGGGAAAGCAAGAGACCCAGTACTTC.

About this clonotype itself: This CDR3 is missing its conserved last phenylalanine or tryptophan, likely due to a read error. The rearrangement uses TRBV6-4 and TRBJ1-1, with D uncertain. Germline loops: CDR1 MRHNA, CDR2 SNTAGT. This CDR3 spans 14 amino acids. V lost 5 bases and J lost 1, with 11 bases in between. In DNA, the CDR3 is TGTGCCAGCAGTTACGGCCGTCCGAACACTGAAGCTTTCTCT. It specifies CASSYGRPNTEAFS.

The chain recombines TRBV20-1 with TRBJ1-4, with D possibly being TRBD1 (5 bases). This CDR3 comprises 15 residues. Germline loops: CDR1 DFQATT, CDR2 SNEGSKA (reference sequence). Trimming shortened V by 6 bases and J by 7 bases, and 21 bases separated the two germline ends. The CDR3: CSAHLEGGAFEKLFF. The CDR3 bases are TGCAGTGCCCACCTAGAGGGAGGGGCTTTTGAAAAACTGTTTTTT.

This clonotype was counted a single time. The chain combines TRBV25-1 with TRBJ1-3; no firm D call. The CDR3 length is 14 residues. V lost 3 bases and J 0 bases, leaving 6 bases between the germline ends. CDR1 is MGHDK, CDR2 SYGVNS, per germline. Here the CDR3 reads CASSDPASGNTIYF. Written as DNA, the CDR3 is TGTGCCAGCAGTGACCCAGCCTCTGGAAACACCATATATTTT. The whole variable domain, filled in from reference TRBV25-1 and TRBJ1-3, reads EADIYQTPRYLVIGTGKKITLECSQTMGHDKMYWYQQDPGMELHLIHYSYGVNSTEKGDLSSESTVSRIRTEHFPLTLESARPSHTSQYLCASSDPASGNTIYFGEGSWLTVV.

There are many counts of this clonotype. The V and J genes are TRBV28 and TRBJ1-2, with D perhaps TRBD1 (6 bases). The germline V gene has CDR1 MDHEN and CDR2 SYDVKM. The CDR3 consists of 15 residues. V lost 3 bases, J lost 10 bases, and 21 bases lay in between. CDR3 loop: CASSLGGLRPPDYTF. The DNA for the CDR3 is TGTGCCAGCAGTTTGGGGGGCCTCCGACCACCCGACTACACCTTC.

A remark on this clonotype: At one of its ends the junction is not consistent with the germline gene, which may arise from a read error. This chain uses TRBV3-1 with TRBJ1-1; no definite D call. The germline CDR1 and CDR2 sequences are LGHDT and YNNKEL (reference sequence). This CDR3 comprises 15 residues. The CDR3 DNA follows: TGTGCCAGCAGACCCGGCAGCCTGGTGAACGCTGAAGCTTTCTTT. Protein: CASRPGSLVNAEAFF.

This clonotype was seen repeatedly, ten times or more. The V call is TRBV24-1, the J call TRBJ1-1; 10 bases agree with TRBD1. This CDR3 comprises 16 residues. J gave up 6 bases and V 2 bases, and 8 bases lay outside the gene matches. CDR1 KGHDR and CDR2 SFDVKD come from the germline V gene. The CDR3 reads CATSDSVGTGDPEAFF. In nucleotides, the CDR3 is TGTGCCACCAGTGATTCTGTTGGGACAGGGGACCCTGAAGCTTTCTTT.

The CDR3 nucleotides are TGTGCCAGCAGCTCCGCTGATGGTCGTGGGTATGGCTACACCTTC. Translating it yields CASSSADGRGYGYTF. The chain uses TRBV5-6 and TRBJ1-2; no clear D. Germline CDR1 SGHDT, CDR2 YYEEEE. This CDR3 contains 15 residues. V gave up 3 bases and J gave up 5 bases, with 17 bases separating them.

This clonotype was seen only a few times. The gene calls are TRBV30 and TRBJ1-4, with D unclear. This CDR3 spans 11 amino acids. Germline V gives CDR1 GTSNPN, CDR2 SVGIG (reference sequence). V was pared by 7 bases and J by 7 bases, with 10 bases between. The CDR3 DNA reads TGTGCCTCCACTGATCGTGAAAAACTGTTTTTT. Amino acid sequence: CASTDREKLFF.

This clonotype was recorded a few times. The V gene is TRBV6-2 or TRBV6-3, the J gene TRBJ2-7; 11 bases line up with TRBD2. The V segment lost 2 bases and the J segment 8 bases; nucleotides outside the gene matches: 5. This CDR3 region has 14 residues. From germline, CDR1 is MNHEY and CDR2 SVGEGT. Written as DNA, the CDR3 is TGTGCCAGCAGTTACCTGACTAGCGGGATAAAGCAGTACTTC. It yields the protein CASSYLTSGIKQYF.

This chain connects TRBV11-2 to TRBJ2-3; TRBD2 agrees at 11 bases. V lost 0 bases, J lost 2 bases, and 7 bases stayed unmatched. CDR1 SGHAT and CDR2 FQNNGV come from the germline V gene. CDR3 length: 18 residues. The CDR3 region has the DNA TGTGCCAGCAGCTTAGAGCTCCCACTAGCGGGGGACACAGATACGCAGTATTTT. Translated, it gives CASSLELPLAGDTDTQYF.

This clonotype was observed many times. The chain carries TRBV6-1 and TRBJ2-7, with 8 positions matching TRBD2. Germline V lookup: CDR1 MNHNS, CDR2 SASEGT. The CDR3 consists of 13 residues. J was trimmed by 6 bases and V by 6 bases; bases with no gene match: 7. The CDR3: CASSPSGSGEQYF. DNA of the CDR3: TGTGCCAGCAGCCCGAGCGGGAGTGGCGAGCAGTACTTC.

This clonotype was seen at least ten times. The rearrangement joins TRBV28 to TRBJ1-1, with D unclear. Looked up from germline, CDR1 is MDHEN and CDR2 is SYDVKM. The CDR3 is 12 amino acids. Between the trimmed V and J ends, which lost 8 bases and 2 bases, there was a span of 9 bases. CDR3 loop: CASAHPNTEAFF. The CDR3 DNA follows: TGTGCCAGCGCCCATCCCAACACTGAAGCTTTCTTT.

The gene calls are TRBV5-1 and TRBJ1-4, with a possible D match to TRBD1 (5 bases). Germline lookup yields CDR1 SGHRS and CDR2 YFSETQ. This CDR3 has 15 residues. V lost 4 bases and J lost 3, with 13 bases in between. The CDR3 reads CASSPGNSANEKLFF. Here the CDR3 DNA reads TGCGCCAGCAGCCCAGGGAATTCGGCTAATGAAAAACTGTTTTTT.

This sequence joins TRBV12-3 or TRBV12-4 and TRBJ2-5; 7 bases map to TRBD1. The V segment lost 5 bases and the J segment 4 bases; nucleotides outside the gene matches: 7. This CDR3 is built from 14 residues. The CDR3: CASSIQGFPETQYF. The CDR3 nucleotides read TGTGCCAGCAGTATACAGGGGTTCCCAGAGACCCAGTACTTC.

This clonotype was seen at least ten times. J is TRBJ2-5 and V is TRBV27; TRBD2 agrees at 7 bases. V lost 6 bases to trimming and J lost 1 base; unmatched junction nucleotides: 8. Per the germline V gene, CDR1 is MNHEY and CDR2 is SMNVEV (reference sequence). This CDR3 is built from 15 residues. CDR3 sequence reads: CASSRDYQAQETQYF. The CDR3 coding sequence is TGTGCCAGCAGCCGGGACTATCAAGCCCAAGAGACCCAGTACTTC.

The chain carries TRBV11-2 and TRBJ1-1; D is unclear. The CDR3 length is 16 residues. Germline CDR1 SGHAT, CDR2 FQNNGV. Trimming left V 5 bases short and J 1 base short, with 17 bases between. CDR3 in DNA: TGTGCCAGCAGCCCCTGGGTGGGCAGAAGGAACACTGAAGCTTTCTTT. This codes for CASSPWVGRRNTEAFF.

The CDR3 loop reads CASSVRRTSGGSTDTQYF. CDR3 nucleotide sequence: TGTGCCAGCAGTGTAAGGCGGACTAGCGGGGGTAGCACAGATACGCAGTATTTT. This sequence joins TRBV2 and TRBJ2-3; 13 bases are shared with TRBD2. The germline V gene has CDR1 SNHLY and CDR2 FYNNEI. V lost 4 bases, J lost 0 bases, and 7 bases stayed unmatched. This CDR3 comprises 18 residues.

The gene calls are TRBV30 and TRBJ1-2, with D hard to call. Between the trimmed V and J ends, which lost 3 bases and 8 bases, there was a span of 13 bases. Germline-derived CDR1 and CDR2 are GTSNPN and SVGIG (reference sequence). CDR3 length: 12 amino acids. Written as DNA, the CDR3 is TGTGCCTGGAGGGGCAGGCACACCGGCTACACCTTC. Translating gives CAWRGRHTGYTF.

This clonotype was observed many times. The J gene is TRBJ2-6, the V gene TRBV15; D not certain. CDR1 is LNHNV, CDR2 YYDKDF, per germline (reference sequence). The CDR3 runs to 15 residues. V lost 3 bases and J lost 0, with 6 bases in between. DNA for the CDR3: TGTGCCACCAGCAGCCGCAACTCTGGGGCCAACGTCCTGACTTTC. Translated: CATSSRNSGANVLTF.

This clonotype occurred many times. J is TRBJ2-7 and V is TRBV12-3 or TRBV12-4; D gene uncertain. Trimming cost V 7 bases and J 6 bases, with 16 bases left between them. The CDR3 is 13 amino acids. Written as DNA, the CDR3 is TGTGCCAGCATGGTGGGATCGGCGAGCGAGCAGTACTTC. Translated: CASMVGSASEQYF.

In its sample, this clonotype was seen a few times. The genes are TRBV20-1 and TRBJ1-2, with D perhaps TRBD1 (6 bases). The CDR3 is 14 residues long. V was shortened by 4 bases and J by 6 bases, with 18 bases between the two germline ends. CDR1 is DFQATT, CDR2 SNEGSKA, per germline (reference sequence). Here the CDR3 DNA reads TGCAGTGCTATCACCGGGACAACGATCGATGGCTACACCTTC. Protein: CSAITGTTIDGYTF.

The chain combines TRBV12-3 or TRBV12-4 with TRBJ2-2; D unclear. CDR3 length equals 13 residues. V was pared by 8 bases and J by 1 base, with 8 bases between. The CDR3 loop is CASPRENTGELFF. The CDR3 DNA is TGTGCCAGCCCTAGGGAGAACACCGGGGAGCTGTTTTTT.

The gene calls are TRBV9 and TRBJ2-7; D is perhaps TRBD2 (6 bases). Trimming pared 0 bases from V and 2 bases from J, leaving 12 bases between. The CDR3 has 15 amino acids. Germline lookup yields CDR1 SGDLS and CDR2 YYNGEE. The CDR3 sequence: CASSVASESPYEQYF. The CDR3 DNA reads as TGTGCCAGCAGCGTAGCTAGCGAAAGTCCCTACGAGCAGTACTTC. The entire variable domain, with the rest obtained from reference TRBV9 and TRBJ2-7, is as follows: DSGVTQTPKHLITATGQRVTLRCSPRSGDLSVYWYQQSLDQGLQFLIQYYNGEERAKGNILERFSAQQFPDLHSELNLSSLELGDSALYFCASSVASESPYEQYFGPGTRLTVT.

The rearrangement links TRBV7-2 to TRBJ2-4; D may be TRBD2 (6 bases). Trimming cost V 5 bases and J 7 bases, with 15 bases left between them. CDR1 is SGHTA, CDR2 FQGNSA, per germline. This CDR3 is 14 amino acids long. The CDR3 DNA follows: TGTGCCAGCAGCGTTCTCGTGGGAGGCAACATTCAGTACTTC. Translation gives CASSVLVGGNIQYF.

The rearrangement uses TRBV5-1 and TRBJ1-2; D not certain. The CDR3 is made up of 15 amino acids. Germline CDR1 reads SGHRS; CDR2 reads YFSETQ. Trimming left V 0 bases short and J 2 bases short, with 11 bases between. CDR3 residues: CASSLGDPKNYGYTF. CDR3 nucleotide sequence: TGCGCCAGCAGCTTGGGAGACCCAAAGAACTATGGCTACACCTTC.

This rearrangement joins TRBV3-1 to TRBJ2-3; D is uncertain. This CDR3 region has 13 residues. V was pared by 1 base and J by 5 bases, with 7 bases between. From germline, CDR1 is LGHDT and CDR2 YNNKEL (reference sequence). CDR3 bases: TGTGCCAGCAGCCAAGTGTACGGAGATACGCAGTATTTT. Amino acids: CASSQVYGDTQYF.